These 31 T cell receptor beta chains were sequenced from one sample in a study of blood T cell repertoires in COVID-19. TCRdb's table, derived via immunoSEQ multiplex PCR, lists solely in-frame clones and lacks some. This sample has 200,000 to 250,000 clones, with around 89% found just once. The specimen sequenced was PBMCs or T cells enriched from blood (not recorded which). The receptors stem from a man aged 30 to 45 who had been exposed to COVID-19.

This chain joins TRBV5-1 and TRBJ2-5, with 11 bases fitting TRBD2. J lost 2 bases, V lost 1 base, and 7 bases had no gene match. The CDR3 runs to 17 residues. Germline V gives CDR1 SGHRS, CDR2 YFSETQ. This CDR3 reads CASSLSVPSGGQETQYF. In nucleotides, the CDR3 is TGCGCCAGCAGCTTGAGTGTCCCTAGCGGGGGGCAAGAGACCCAGTACTTC.

CDR3 in DNA: TGTGCCTGGAGGCGGGACAGGTTTCCGGAGGAGACCCAGTACTTC. Translating gives CAWRRDRFPEETQYF. This sequence joins TRBV30 and TRBJ2-5, with TRBD1 identical over 8 bases. V was pared by 3 bases and J by 5 bases, with 11 bases of the junction left unmatched. The CDR3 runs 15 residues. Looked up from germline, CDR1 is GTSNPN and CDR2 is SVGIG (reference sequence).

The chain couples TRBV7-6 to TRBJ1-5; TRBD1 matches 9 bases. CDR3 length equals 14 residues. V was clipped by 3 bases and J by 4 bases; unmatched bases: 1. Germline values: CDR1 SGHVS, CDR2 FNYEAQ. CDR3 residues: CASSLGQGNQPQHF. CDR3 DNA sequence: TGTGCCAGCAGCTTGGGACAGGGTAATCAGCCCCAGCATTTT.

The CDR3 sequence: CASSPWTGSFFTDTQYF. In DNA form, the CDR3 reads TGCGCCAGCAGCCCCTGGACAGGGTCCTTTTTCACAGATACGCAGTATTTT. This sequence joins TRBV5-1 and TRBJ2-3; 8 nucleotides agree with TRBD1. Per the germline V gene, CDR1 is SGHRS and CDR2 is YFSETQ. Trimming removed 4 bases from V and 2 bases from J; junction bases left unmatched: 12. The length of the CDR3 is 17 residues. The variable domain in full, completed from reference TRBV5-1 and TRBJ2-3, reads KAGVTQTPRYLIKTRGQQVTLSCSPISGHRSVSWYQQTPGQGLQFLFEYFSETQRNKGNFPGRFSGRQFSNSRSEMNVSTLELGDSALYLCASSPWTGSFFTDTQYFGPGTRLTVL.

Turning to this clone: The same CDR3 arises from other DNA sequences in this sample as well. The CDR3 loop reads CASRSGDGYTF. The CDR3 DNA is TGTGCCAGTAGGTCAGGGGATGGCTACACCTTC. V is TRBV19 and J is TRBJ1-2, with D possibly being TRBD1 (6 bases). Germline V gene sequence: CDR1 LNHDA, CDR2 SQIVND (reference sequence). This CDR3 has 11 amino acids. Trimming stripped 6 bases from V and 6 bases from J, with 8 bases between.

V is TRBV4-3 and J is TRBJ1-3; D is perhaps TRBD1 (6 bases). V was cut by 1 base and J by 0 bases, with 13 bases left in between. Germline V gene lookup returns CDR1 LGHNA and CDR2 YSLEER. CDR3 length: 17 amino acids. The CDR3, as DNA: TGCGCCAGCAGCCAAGTCGGTAAAGGGGGCTCTGGAAACACCATATATTTT. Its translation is CASSQVGKGGSGNTIYF.

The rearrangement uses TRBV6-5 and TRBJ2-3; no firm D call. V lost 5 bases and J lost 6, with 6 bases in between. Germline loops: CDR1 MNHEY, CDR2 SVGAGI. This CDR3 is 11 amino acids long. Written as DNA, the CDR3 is TGTGCCAGCAGTAAGGAGGATACGCAGTATTTT. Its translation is CASSKEDTQYF.

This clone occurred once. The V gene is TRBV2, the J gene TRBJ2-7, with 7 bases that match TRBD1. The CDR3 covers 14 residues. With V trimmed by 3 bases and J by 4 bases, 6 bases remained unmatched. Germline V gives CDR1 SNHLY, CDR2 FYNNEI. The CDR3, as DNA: TGTGCCAGCAGTGACACAGGGGCAGTTTACGAGCAGTACTTC. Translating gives CASSDTGAVYEQYF. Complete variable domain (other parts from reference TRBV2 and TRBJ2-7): EPEVTQTPSHQVTQMGQEVILRCVPISNHLYFYWYRQILGQKVEFLVSFYNNEISEKSEIFDDQFSVERPDGSNFTLKIRSTKLEDSAMYFCASSDTGAVYEQYFGPGTRLTVT.

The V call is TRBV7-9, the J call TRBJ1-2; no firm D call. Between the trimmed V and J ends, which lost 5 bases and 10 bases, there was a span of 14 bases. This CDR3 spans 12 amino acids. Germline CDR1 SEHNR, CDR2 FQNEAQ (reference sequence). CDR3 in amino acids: CASSQYSEDYTF. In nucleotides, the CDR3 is TGTGCCAGCAGCCAATATAGTGAGGACTACACCTTC. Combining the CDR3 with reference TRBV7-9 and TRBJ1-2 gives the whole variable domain DTGVSQNPRHKITKRGQNVTFRCDPISEHNRLYWYRQTLGQGPEFLTYFQNEAQLEKSRLLSDRFSAERPKGSFSTLEIQRTEQGDSAMYLCASSQYSEDYTFGSGTRLTVV.

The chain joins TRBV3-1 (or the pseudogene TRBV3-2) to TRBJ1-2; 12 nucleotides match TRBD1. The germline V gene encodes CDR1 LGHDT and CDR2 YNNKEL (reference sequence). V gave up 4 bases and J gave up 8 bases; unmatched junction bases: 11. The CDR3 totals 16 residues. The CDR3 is CASSLTGTGGRRGYTF. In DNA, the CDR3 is TGTGCCAGCAGCCTTACCGGGACAGGGGGCCGTCGGGGCTACACCTTC.

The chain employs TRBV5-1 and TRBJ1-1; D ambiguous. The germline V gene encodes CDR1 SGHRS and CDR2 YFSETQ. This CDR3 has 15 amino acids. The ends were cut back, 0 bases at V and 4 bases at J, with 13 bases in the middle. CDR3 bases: TGCGCCAGCAGCTTGGCCGGTGGCGGATCCACTGAAGCTTTCTTT. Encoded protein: CASSLAGGGSTEAFF.

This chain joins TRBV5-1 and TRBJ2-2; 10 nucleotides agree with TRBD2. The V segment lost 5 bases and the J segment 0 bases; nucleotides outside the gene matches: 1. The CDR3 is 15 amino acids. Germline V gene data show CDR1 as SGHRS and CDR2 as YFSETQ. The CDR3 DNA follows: TGCGCCAGCAGTCTAGCGGGGGCGAACACCGGGGAGCTGTTTTTT. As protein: CASSLAGANTGELFF.

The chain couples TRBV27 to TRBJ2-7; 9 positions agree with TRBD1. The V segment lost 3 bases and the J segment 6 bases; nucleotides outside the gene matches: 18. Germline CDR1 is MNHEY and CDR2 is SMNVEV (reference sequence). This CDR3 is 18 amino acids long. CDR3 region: CASSFSRGDRDFLCEQYF. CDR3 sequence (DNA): TGTGCCAGCAGTTTCTCGAGAGGGGACAGGGACTTCCTCTGCGAGCAGTACTTC.

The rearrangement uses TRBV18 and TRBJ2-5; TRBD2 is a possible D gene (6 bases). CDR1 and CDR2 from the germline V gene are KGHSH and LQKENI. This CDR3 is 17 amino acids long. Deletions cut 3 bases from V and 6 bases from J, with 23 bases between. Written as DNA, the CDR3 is TGTGCCAGCTCACCTCGCGTACCGGGACTCAGTTGGCAGACCCAGTACTTC. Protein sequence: CASSPRVPGLSWQTQYF.

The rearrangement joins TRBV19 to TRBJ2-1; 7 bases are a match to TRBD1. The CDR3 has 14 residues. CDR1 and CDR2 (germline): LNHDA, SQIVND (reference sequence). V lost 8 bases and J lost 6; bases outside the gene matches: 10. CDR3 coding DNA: TGTGCCAGTTGCCCCCAGGGGGTCTGCAATGAGCAGTTCTTC. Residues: CASCPQGVCNEQFF.

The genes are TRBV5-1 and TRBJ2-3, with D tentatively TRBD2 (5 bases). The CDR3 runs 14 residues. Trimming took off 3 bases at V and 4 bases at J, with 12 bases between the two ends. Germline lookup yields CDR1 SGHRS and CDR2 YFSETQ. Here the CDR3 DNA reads TGCGCCAGCAGCTCCCCCGGGGTCCCAGATACGCAGTATTTT. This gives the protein CASSSPGVPDTQYF.

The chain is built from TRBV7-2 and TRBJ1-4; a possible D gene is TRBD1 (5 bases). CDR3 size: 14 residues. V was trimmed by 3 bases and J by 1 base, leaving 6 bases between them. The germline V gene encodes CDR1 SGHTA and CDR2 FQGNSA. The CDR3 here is CASSLGGTNEKLFF. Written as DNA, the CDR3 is TGTGCCAGCAGCTTGGGGGGAACTAATGAAAAACTGTTTTTT.

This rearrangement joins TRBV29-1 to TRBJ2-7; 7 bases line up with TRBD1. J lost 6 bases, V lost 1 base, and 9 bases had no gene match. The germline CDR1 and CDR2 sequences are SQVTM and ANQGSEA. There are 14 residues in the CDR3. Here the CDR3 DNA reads TGCAGCGTTGAAGGCACAGGGGTTCCTACCGAGCAGTACTTC. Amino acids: CSVEGTGVPTEQYF.

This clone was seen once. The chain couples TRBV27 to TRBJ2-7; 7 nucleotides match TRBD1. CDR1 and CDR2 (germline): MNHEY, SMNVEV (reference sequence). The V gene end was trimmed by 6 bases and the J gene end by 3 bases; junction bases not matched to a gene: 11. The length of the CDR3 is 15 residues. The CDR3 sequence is CASRDQDRLNYEQYF. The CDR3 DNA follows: TGTGCCAGCAGGGACCAGGACAGGTTAAACTACGAGCAGTACTTC.

Here the CDR3 reads CASSLVQGTTEAFF. The CDR3 DNA reads as TGCGCCAGCAGCTTGGTGCAGGGTACTACTGAAGCTTTCTTT. The chain couples TRBV5-1 to TRBJ1-1; a possible D gene is TRBD1 (5 bases). The V end lost 0 bases, the J end lost 5 bases, and 11 bases lay between the germline ends. The CDR3 spans 14 residues. CDR1 SGHRS and CDR2 YFSETQ come from the germline V gene.

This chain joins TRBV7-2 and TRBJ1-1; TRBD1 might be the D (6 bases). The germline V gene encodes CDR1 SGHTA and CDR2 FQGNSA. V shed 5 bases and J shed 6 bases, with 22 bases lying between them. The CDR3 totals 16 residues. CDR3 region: CASSLQTGLSGSEAFF. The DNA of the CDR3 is TGTGCCAGCAGCCTCCAGACAGGCCTTTCGGGTTCTGAAGCTTTCTTT.

As DNA, the CDR3 is TGTGCCAGCAGCGTAGGGGGACTAGCGGCACACGAGCAGTACTTC. Translating gives CASSVGGLAAHEQYF. The V and J genes are TRBV9 and TRBJ2-7; TRBD2 matches at 11 bases. The CDR3 runs 15 residues. The ends lost 0 bases at V and 5 bases at J; junction bases unmatched: 4. Germline CDR1 and CDR2: SGDLS and YYNGEE.

Here the CDR3 DNA reads TGCGCCAGCAGCCAAGATGCAGCGGGGGCCGACAATGAGCAGTTCTTC. The encoded protein is CASSQDAAGADNEQFF. This chain links TRBV4-1 with TRBJ2-1, with TRBD2 matching over 8 bases. Looked up from germline, CDR1 is MGHRA and CDR2 is YSYEKL. CDR3 length equals 16 residues. V lost 0 bases to trimming and J lost 5 bases; unmatched junction nucleotides: 6.

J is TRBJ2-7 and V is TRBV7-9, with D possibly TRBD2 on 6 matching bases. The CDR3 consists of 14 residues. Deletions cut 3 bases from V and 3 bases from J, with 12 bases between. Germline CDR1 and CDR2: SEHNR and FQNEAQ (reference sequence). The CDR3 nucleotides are TGTGCCAGCAGCTTGGGAGGTACCGACTACGAGCAGTACTTC. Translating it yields CASSLGGTDYEQYF.

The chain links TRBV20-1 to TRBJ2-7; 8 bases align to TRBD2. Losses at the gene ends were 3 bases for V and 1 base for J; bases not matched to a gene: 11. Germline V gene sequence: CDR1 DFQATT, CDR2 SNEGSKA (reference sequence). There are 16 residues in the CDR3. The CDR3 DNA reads TGCAGTGCTAGTCCCATCCCGGGCGGGGGGTCCTACGAGCAGTACTTC. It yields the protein CSASPIPGGGSYEQYF.

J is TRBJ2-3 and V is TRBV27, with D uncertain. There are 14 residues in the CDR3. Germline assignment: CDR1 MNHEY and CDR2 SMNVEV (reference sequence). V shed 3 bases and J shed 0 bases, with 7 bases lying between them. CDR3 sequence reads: CASSFLASTDTQYF. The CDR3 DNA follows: TGTGCCAGCAGTTTTCTGGCTAGCACAGATACGCAGTATTTT.

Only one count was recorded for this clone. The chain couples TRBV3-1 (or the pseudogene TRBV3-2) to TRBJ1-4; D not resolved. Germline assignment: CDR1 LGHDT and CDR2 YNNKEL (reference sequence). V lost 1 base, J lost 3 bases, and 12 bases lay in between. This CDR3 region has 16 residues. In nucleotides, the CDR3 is TGTGCCAGCAGCCAAGGGGGAGTTCCGGCTAATGAAAAACTGTTTTTT. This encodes CASSQGGVPANEKLFF.

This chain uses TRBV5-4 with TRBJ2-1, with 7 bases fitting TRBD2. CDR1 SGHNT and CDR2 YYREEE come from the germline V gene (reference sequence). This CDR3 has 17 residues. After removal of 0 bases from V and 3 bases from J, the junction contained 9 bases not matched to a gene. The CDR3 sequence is CASSLGPLAAIYNEQFF. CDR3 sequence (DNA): TGTGCCAGCAGCTTGGGGCCCCTAGCGGCAATCTACAATGAGCAGTTCTTC. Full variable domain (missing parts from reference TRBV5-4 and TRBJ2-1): ETGVTQSPTHLIKTRGQQVTLRCSSQSGHNTVSWYQQALGQGPQFIFQYYREEENGRGNFPPRFSGLQFPNYSSELNVNALELDDSALYLCASSLGPLAAIYNEQFFGPGTRLTVL.

CDR3 amino acids: CASSFRDRDQPQHF. In nucleotides, the CDR3 is TGTGCCAGCAGCTTCCGTGACAGGGACCAGCCCCAGCATTTT. The rearrangement links TRBV7-3 to TRBJ1-5, with 7 bases lining up with TRBD1. The germline V gene encodes CDR1 SGHTA and CDR2 FQGTGA. The CDR3 has 14 residues. Germline trimming cut 3 bases from V and 7 bases from J; bases unmatched to any gene: 6.

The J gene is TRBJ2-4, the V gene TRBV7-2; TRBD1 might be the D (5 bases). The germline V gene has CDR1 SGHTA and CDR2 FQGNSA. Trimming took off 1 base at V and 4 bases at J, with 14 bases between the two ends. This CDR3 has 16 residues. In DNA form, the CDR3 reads TGTGCCAGCAGCTTAGTGGGCAGGGCGGAAAAAAACATTCAGTACTTC. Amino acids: CASSLVGRAEKNIQYF.

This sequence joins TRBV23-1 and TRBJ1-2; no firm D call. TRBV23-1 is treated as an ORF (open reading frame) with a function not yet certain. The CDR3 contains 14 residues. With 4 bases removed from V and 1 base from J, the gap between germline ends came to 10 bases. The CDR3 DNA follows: TGCGCCAGCAGTCCGGAGTGGAATAACTATGGCTACACCTTC. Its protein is CASSPEWNNYGYTF.